This T cell receptor (beta chain) originates from a study of T cell responses to AZD1222 COVID-19 vaccine. Study conclusions and caveats: Baseline seropositivity characterized only a handful of AZD1222 recipients. Two AZD1222 doses significantly raised spike-specific TCR breadth and depth over controls. Vaccine-related CD4 TCRs covered spike, predominating at 160-218 and 743-854. In the spike-specific TCR repertoire, nearly half reportedly target unmutated variant regions.

Worth noting for this clone: Its cognate antigen is unknown. Distinct nucleotide sequences in the sample also encode this CDR3.

The length of the CDR3 is 13 residues. V lost 3 bases, J lost 3 bases, and 9 bases lay in between. The germline V gene encodes CDR1 SGHRS and CDR2 YFSETQ. Libraries were prepared by immunoSEQ multiplex PCR; TCRdb keeps only in-frame clonotypes and omits some of them. The sample includes 65,000 to 70,000 clones, over 60% of them seen just once. The chain is built from TRBV5-1 and TRBJ1-2; D is possibly TRBD1 (5 bases). The TCR sequence derives from an adult in good health. Sequenced here: peripheral blood, sampled on day 0 of AZD1222 vaccination. The CDR3 here is CASSSGTDYGYTF. CDR3 bases: TGCGCCAGCAGCTCCGGGACGGACTATGGCTACACCTTC.